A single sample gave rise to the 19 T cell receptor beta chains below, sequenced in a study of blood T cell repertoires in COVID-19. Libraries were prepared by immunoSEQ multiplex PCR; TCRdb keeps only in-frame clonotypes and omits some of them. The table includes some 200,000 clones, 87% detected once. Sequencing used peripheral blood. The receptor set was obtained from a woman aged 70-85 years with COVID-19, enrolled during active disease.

CDR3 bases: TGTGCCAGCAGTGTGGACAGGGGGCTTGGTCAATCCGGGGAGCTGTTTTTT. Protein: CASSVDRGLGQSGELFF. The V and J genes are TRBV2 and TRBJ2-2, with 11 bases that match TRBD1. Germline CDR1 is SNHLY and CDR2 is FYNNEI. CDR3 length: 17 residues. Losses at the gene ends were 4 bases for V and 6 bases for J; bases not matched to a gene: 10.

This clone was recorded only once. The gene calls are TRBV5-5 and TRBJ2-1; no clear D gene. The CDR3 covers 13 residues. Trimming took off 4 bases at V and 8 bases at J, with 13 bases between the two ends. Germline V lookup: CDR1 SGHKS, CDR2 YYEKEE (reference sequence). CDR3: CASSLDLIYEQFF. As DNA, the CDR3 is TGTGCCAGCAGCCTAGATCTTATCTATGAGCAGTTCTTC.

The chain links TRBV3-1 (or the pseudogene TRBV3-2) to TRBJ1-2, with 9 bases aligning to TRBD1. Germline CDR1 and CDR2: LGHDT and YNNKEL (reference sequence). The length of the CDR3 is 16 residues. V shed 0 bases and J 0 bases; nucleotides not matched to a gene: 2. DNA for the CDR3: TGTGCCAGCAGCCAAGAGGGGACAGGGACTAACTATGGCTACACCTTC. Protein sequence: CASSQEGTGTNYGYTF.

The CDR3 spells CASSGQGWVEAFF. The CDR3, as DNA: TGTGCCAGCAGCGGACAGGGGTGGGTGGAAGCTTTCTTT. The chain couples TRBV25-1 to TRBJ1-1; 9 bases are a match to TRBD1. Germline V gene data show CDR1 as MGHDK and CDR2 as SYGVNS. V lost 6 bases to trimming and J lost 8 bases; unmatched junction nucleotides: 7. CDR3 length: 13 residues.

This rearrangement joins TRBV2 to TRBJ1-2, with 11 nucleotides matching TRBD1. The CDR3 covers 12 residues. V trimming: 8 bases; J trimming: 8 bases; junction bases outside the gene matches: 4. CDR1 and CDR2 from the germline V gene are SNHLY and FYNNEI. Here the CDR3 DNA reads TGTGCCAGCGGACAGGGGGCCTGGGGCTACACCTTC. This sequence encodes CASGQGAWGYTF.

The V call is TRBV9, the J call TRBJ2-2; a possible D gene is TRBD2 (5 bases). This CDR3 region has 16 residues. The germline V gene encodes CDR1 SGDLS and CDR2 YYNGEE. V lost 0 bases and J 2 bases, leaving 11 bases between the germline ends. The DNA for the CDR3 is TGTGCCAGCAGCGTAGGGTATCTAGCCAACACCGGGGAGCTGTTTTTT. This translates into CASSVGYLANTGELFF.

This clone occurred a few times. CDR3: CASSYGQGSRETQYF. CDR3 in DNA: TGTGCCAGCAGCTACGGACAGGGGTCCCGGGAGACCCAGTACTTC. The chain carries TRBV7-9 and TRBJ2-5; 9 positions agree with TRBD1. The germline gives CDR1 SEHNR, CDR2 FQNEAQ (reference sequence). After removal of 4 bases from V and 5 bases from J, the junction contained 8 bases not matched to a gene. The CDR3 loop spans 15 amino acids.

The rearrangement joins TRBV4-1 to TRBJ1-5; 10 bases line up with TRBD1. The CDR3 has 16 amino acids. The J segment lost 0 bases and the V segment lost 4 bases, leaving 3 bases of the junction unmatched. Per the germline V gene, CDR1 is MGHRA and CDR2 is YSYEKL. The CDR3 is CASSLGQGGSNQPQHF. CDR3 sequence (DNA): TGCGCCAGCAGCCTCGGACAGGGGGGTAGCAATCAGCCCCAGCATTTT.

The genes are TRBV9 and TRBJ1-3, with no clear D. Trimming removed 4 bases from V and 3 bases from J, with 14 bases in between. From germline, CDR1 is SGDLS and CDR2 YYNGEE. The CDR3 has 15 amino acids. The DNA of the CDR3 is TGTGCCAGCAGCCCGAGTTTCGGTAATGGAAACACCATATATTTT. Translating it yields CASSPSFGNGNTIYF.

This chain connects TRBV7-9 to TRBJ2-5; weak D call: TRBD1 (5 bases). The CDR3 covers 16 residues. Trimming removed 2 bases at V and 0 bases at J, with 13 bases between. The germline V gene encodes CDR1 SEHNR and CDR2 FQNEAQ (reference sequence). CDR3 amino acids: CASSLRAGLNQETQYF. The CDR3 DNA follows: TGTGCCAGCAGCTTAAGGGCAGGGCTCAACCAAGAGACCCAGTACTTC. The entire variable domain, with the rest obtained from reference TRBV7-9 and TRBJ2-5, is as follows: DTGVSQNPRHKITKRGQNVTFRCDPISEHNRLYWYRQTLGQGPEFLTYFQNEAQLEKSRLLSDRFSAERPKGSFSTLEIQRTEQGDSAMYLCASSLRAGLNQETQYFGPGTRLLVL.

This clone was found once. CDR3 region: CASSQRQVYNEQFF. The CDR3 DNA reads TGTGCCAGCAGTCAAAGACAGGTCTACAATGAGCAGTTCTTC. The J gene is TRBJ2-1, the V gene TRBV6-5, with D tentatively TRBD1 (6 bases). V was trimmed by 5 bases and J by 3 bases, leaving 11 bases between them. Germline-derived CDR1 and CDR2 are MNHEY and SVGAGI. CDR3 size: 14 residues.

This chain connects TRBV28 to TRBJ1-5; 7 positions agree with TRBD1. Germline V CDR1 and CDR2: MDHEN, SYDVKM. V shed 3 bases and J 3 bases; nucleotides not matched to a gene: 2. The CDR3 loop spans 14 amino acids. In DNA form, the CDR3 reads TGTGCCAGCAGTTTTACAGGGGTCAATCAGCCCCAGCATTTT. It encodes CASSFTGVNQPQHF.

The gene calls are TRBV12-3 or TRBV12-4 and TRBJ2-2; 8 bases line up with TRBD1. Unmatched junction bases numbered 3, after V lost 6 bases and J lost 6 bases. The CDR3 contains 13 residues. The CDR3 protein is CASRPQGAGELFF. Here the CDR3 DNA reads TGTGCCAGCAGACCACAGGGGGCCGGGGAGCTGTTTTTT.

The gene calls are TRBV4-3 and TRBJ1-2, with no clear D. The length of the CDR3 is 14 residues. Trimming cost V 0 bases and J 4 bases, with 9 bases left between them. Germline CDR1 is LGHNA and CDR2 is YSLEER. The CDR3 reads CASSQDPGFYGYTF. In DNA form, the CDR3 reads TGCGCCAGCAGCCAAGATCCGGGATTCTATGGCTACACCTTC.

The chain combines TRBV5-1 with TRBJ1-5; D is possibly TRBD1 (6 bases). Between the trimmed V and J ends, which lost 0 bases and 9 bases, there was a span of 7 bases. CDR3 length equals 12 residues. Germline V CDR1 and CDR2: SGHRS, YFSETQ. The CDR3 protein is CASSLAGVPQHF. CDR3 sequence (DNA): TGCGCCAGCAGCTTGGCAGGGGTGCCCCAGCATTTT.

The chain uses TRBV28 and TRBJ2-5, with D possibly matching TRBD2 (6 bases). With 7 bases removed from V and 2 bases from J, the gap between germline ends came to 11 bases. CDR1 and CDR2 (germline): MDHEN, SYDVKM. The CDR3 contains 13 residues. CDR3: CASTSRGQETQYF. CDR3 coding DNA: TGTGCCAGCACTTCCCGGGGGCAAGAGACCCAGTACTTC.

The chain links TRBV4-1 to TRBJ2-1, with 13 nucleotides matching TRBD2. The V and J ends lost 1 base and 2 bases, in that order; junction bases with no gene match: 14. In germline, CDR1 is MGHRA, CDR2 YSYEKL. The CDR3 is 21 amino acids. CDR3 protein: CASSQAIAWTSGSNPYNEQFF. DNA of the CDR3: TGCGCCAGCAGCCAAGCCATTGCCTGGACTAGCGGGAGCAACCCCTACAATGAGCAGTTCTTC.

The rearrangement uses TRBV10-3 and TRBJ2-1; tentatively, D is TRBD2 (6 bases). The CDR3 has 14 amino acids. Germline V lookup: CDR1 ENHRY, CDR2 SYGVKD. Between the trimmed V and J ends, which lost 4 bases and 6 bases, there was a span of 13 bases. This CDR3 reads CAISGGAWGNEQFF. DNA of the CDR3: TGTGCCATCAGTGGCGGGGCCTGGGGCAATGAGCAGTTCTTC.

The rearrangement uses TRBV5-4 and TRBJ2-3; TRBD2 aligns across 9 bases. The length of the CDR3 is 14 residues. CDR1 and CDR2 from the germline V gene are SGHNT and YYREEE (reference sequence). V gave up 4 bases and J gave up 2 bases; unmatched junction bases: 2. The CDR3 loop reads CASSTSGPTDTQYF. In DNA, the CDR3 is TGTGCCAGCAGCACTAGCGGGCCCACAGATACGCAGTATTTT.